Below, one TCR beta chain is given with its context. Its antigen is not identified. The data were obtained in a study of T cell responses to AZD1222 COVID-19 vaccine. General study findings and limits: Clonal diversity may have been underestimated in mostly white British donors. Repertoires were obtained solely post-peak T cell response. Close to half of spike-specific TCRs reportedly recognize unmutated variant regions.

Produced via immunoSEQ multiplex PCR; TCRdb's table is partial and in-frame only. The data hold 85,000 to 100,000 clones, with about nine tenths observed a single time. The CDR3 is made up of 16 amino acids. The ends were cut back, 4 bases at V and 0 bases at J, with 13 bases in the middle. Germline V gene data show CDR1 as SGHNT and CDR2 as YENEEA. The sequence was collected from an adult in good health. The material was peripheral blood, obtained on day 0 of AZD1222 vaccination. The chain has TRBV11-3 and TRBJ2-1, with D tentatively TRBD1 or TRBD2 (5 bases each). The CDR3 sequence is CASSSGTGSSYNEQFF. The CDR3 DNA follows: TGTGCCAGCAGCTCTGGGACGGGGAGCTCCTACAATGAGCAGTTCTTC.